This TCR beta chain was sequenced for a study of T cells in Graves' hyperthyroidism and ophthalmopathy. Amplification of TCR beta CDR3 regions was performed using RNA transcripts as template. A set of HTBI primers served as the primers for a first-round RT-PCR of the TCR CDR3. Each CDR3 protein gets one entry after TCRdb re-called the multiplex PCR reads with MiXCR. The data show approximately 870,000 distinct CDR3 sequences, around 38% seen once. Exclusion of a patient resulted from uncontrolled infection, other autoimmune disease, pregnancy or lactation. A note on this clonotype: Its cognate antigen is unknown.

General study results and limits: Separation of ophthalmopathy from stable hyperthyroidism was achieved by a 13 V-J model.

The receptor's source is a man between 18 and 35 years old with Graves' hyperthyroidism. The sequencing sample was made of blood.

The CDR3 DNA follows: TGTGCCAGCAGCCCCGGGGGGCGGGGCTCACCCCTCCACTTT. Encoded protein: CASSPGGRGSPLHF. This chain links TRBV7-2 with TRBJ1-6, with D perhaps matching TRBD1 (6 bases). Per germline, CDR1 SGHTA and CDR2 FQGNSA. The CDR3 is 14 amino acids. V was trimmed by 5 bases and J by 10 bases, leaving 15 bases between them.